This T cell receptor beta chain was identified during a study of T cell responses to AZD1222 COVID-19 vaccine. Study-level results: Researchers report vaccine-associated CD4 TCRs spanning spike, with dominance at 160-218 and 743-854. It was only a handful of AZD1222 recipients who were seropositive at baseline. Repertoire sampling happened only post peak T cell response. Donors were chiefly white British, with a greater number of females, and clonal diversity was perhaps underestimated.

Clones were read by immunoSEQ multiplex PCR, and TCRdb kept only the in-frame ones, dropping some. The repertoire consists of around 130,000 clones, with 88% occurring once and the leading ten covering about 3%. About this clone itself: Its specificity is unknown.

This TCR came from an adult who received the AZD1222 COVID-19 vaccine. The specimen comprised peripheral blood, sampled 28 days after the second AZD1222 dose.

CDR3 sequence reads: CASSSEPGGTEAFF. CDR3 bases: TGTGCCAGCAGCTCAGAACCGGGCGGGACTGAAGCTTTCTTT. V usage is TRBV27 and J usage is TRBJ1-1; no clear D. Germline CDR1 is MNHEY and CDR2 is SMNVEV (reference sequence). This CDR3 is built from 14 residues. V was pared by 6 bases and J by 5 bases, with 16 bases between.